Following are 10 T cell receptor beta chains from one sample sequenced in a study of vaccination and CD4 T cells after COVID-19. The treatment is: roughly 10-day PBMC culture with coronavirus spike peptide pools or control peptides (ViraFEST assay). The Oncomine TCR Beta short-read assay was applied to DNA of cultured CD4+ T cells. MiXCR, applied by TCRdb to the PCR reads, yields one record per CDR3 protein. This table has approximately 21,000 distinct CDR3 sequences, 60% appearing once. No antigen has been assigned to these receptors. The source material was CD4+ T cells from blood, cultured in vitro, sampled after SARS-CoV-2 vaccination. These receptor sequences come from a human donor who received a COVID-19 vaccine.

CDR3 sequence: CASSFSGEKETQYF. In DNA form, the CDR3 reads TGCGCCAGCAGCTTTAGCGGGGAGAAAGAGACCCAGTACTTC. The chain couples TRBV5-1 to TRBJ2-5, with 8 positions matching TRBD2. Germline trimming cut 2 bases from V and 3 bases from J; bases unmatched to any gene: 3. Per germline, CDR1 SGHRS and CDR2 YFSETQ. The CDR3 is 14 amino acids.

This clonotype was seen just once. V is TRBV5-5 and J is TRBJ2-7; the D gene is possibly TRBD1 (6 bases). The V end lost 0 bases, the J end lost 4 bases, and 14 bases lay between the germline ends. The CDR3 has 15 residues. Per germline, CDR1 SGHKS and CDR2 YYEKEE (reference sequence). In DNA form, the CDR3 reads TGTGCCAGCAGCTTGGCAGGAGCCCAGGGGTACGAGCAGTACTTC. It yields the protein CASSLAGAQGYEQYF.

This chain's CDR3 is CASSLVLWNTEAFF. The CDR3 region has the DNA TGTGCCAGCAGCTTAGTTCTATGGAACACTGAAGCTTTCTTT. The chain is built from TRBV11-3 and TRBJ1-1; D unresolved. Per germline, CDR1 SGHNT and CDR2 YENEEA. The length of the CDR3 is 14 residues. V was pared by 1 base and J by 1 base, with 7 bases between.

The CDR3 reads CASSPRGLTGELFF. As DNA, the CDR3 is TGCGCCAGCAGTCCTAGGGGGCTTACCGGGGAGCTGTTTTTT. The chain recombines TRBV23-1 with TRBJ2-2; TRBD1 matches at 7 bases. TRBV23-1 belongs to the ORF category, with a function that is uncertain. CDR3 length: 14 residues. Trimming removed 4 bases from V and 5 bases from J; junction bases left unmatched: 4.

This chain joins TRBV24-1 and TRBJ2-3; no reliable D call. V was cut by 7 bases and J by 1 base, with 11 bases left in between. Germline assignment: CDR1 KGHDR and CDR2 SFDVKD. The CDR3 length is 14 residues. CDR3 loop: CATRGTIGTDTQYF. DNA for the CDR3: TGTGCCACCAGGGGTACGATAGGCACAGATACGCAGTATTTT.

The chain recombines TRBV20-1 with TRBJ2-7; maybe TRBD1 (5 bases). Per the germline V gene, CDR1 is DFQATT and CDR2 is SNEGSKA (reference sequence). CDR3 size: 14 residues. The germline V and J ends were trimmed by 4 bases and 1 base, with 14 bases remaining between them. The CDR3, as DNA: TGCAGTGCTAATGAGGCAGGGCGTTCCTACGAGCAGTACTTC. Amino acids: CSANEAGRSYEQYF.

This clonotype qualifies as medium-sized (0.01 to 0.1%). V and J are TRBV10-3 and TRBJ1-1, with a possible D match to TRBD1 (6 bases). The germline V gene encodes CDR1 ENHRY and CDR2 SYGVKD. V shed 3 bases and J shed 0 bases, with 8 bases lying between them. This CDR3 comprises 14 residues. The CDR3 DNA reads as TGTGCCATCAGTGATTGGGACATGAACACTGAAGCTTTCTTT. Its translation is CAISDWDMNTEAFF.

This clonotype was seen only a few times. This rearrangement joins TRBV12-3 or TRBV12-4 to TRBJ1-5; 7 bases align to TRBD1. J was trimmed by 9 bases and V by 1 base; bases with no gene match: 6. The length of the CDR3 is 14 residues. CDR3 sequence: CASSLGTGPGPQHF. The CDR3 coding sequence is TGTGCCAGCAGTTTAGGGACAGGCCCAGGGCCCCAGCATTTT.

V gene TRBV10-3 combines with J gene TRBJ2-4, with a tentative D call TRBD1 (6 bases). Trimming stripped 0 bases from V and 0 bases from J, with 18 bases between. The CDR3 contains 19 residues. Germline V CDR1 and CDR2: ENHRY, SYGVKD. The CDR3 sequence: CAISESLFDPGVAKNIQYF. The CDR3 nucleotides read TGTGCCATCAGTGAGTCGTTATTCGACCCAGGGGTAGCCAAAAACATTCAGTACTTC.

The chain has TRBV2 and TRBJ1-2; D is unclear. Germline loops: CDR1 SNHLY, CDR2 FYNNEI. The V end was cut by 5 bases, the J end by 5 bases, with 18 bases between. The CDR3 runs to 15 residues. The CDR3 here is CASSTTSEARYGYTF. The DNA of the CDR3 is TGTGCCAGCAGTACGACAAGCGAGGCCCGTTATGGCTACACCTTC.